This T cell receptor (beta chain) is from a study of cytomegalovirus exposure and HLA in healthy donors. Losses at the gene ends were 4 bases for V and 1 base for J; bases not matched to a gene: 10. Germline CDR1 SGHRS, CDR2 YFSETQ. The CDR3 loop spans 16 amino acids. Whole-study findings and limits: TCR sequences were mostly rare, though some public TCRs occurred in many donors. In a later analysis, HLA-C alleles had the fewest associated TCRs, DRB1 alleles the most. Because they were indistinguishable, some V segments, including TRBV6-2 and TRBV6-3, were excluded. Later analysis demonstrated an association between a missense DCLRE1C variant and TCR beta V- and J-gene trimming.

With regard to this clone: Antigen: not known.

PCR employed 60 Vbeta and 13 Jbeta primers. This table comes from immunoSEQ multiplex PCR, and its TCRdb copy is limited to in-frame clones, with some not included. The sample consists of about 130,000 clones, 70% to 85% of them appearing once. The chain combines TRBV5-1 with TRBJ1-2, with 7 bases identical to TRBD1. Sequenced input: PBMCs. The origin of this receptor is a boy aged 2-9 years in good health and CMV-seronegative. The CDR3: CASSHLRTGDNYGYTF. As DNA, the CDR3 is TGCGCCAGCAGCCATTTGCGGACAGGCGATAACTATGGCTACACCTTC.